Listed here are 32 T cell receptor beta chains from one sample, sequenced in a study of control samples from healthy donors and cancer patients. Some clones are missing from TCRdb's copy, which holds only in-frame ones; the method was immunoSEQ multiplex PCR. This table has 95,000 to 130,000 clones, 93% appearing once. The sample was blood. These receptors all stem from a man between 25 and 39 years old in good health.

This chain joins TRBV10-1 and TRBJ2-5; the D is unclear. This CDR3 contains 16 residues. Germline-derived CDR1 and CDR2 are WNHNN and SYGVQD (reference sequence). V was pared by 2 bases and J by 1 base, with 14 bases between. The CDR3 DNA reads TGCGCCAGCAGTGAGGGGCCACTTGTGGGCCAAGAGACCCAGTACTTC. This translates into CASSEGPLVGQETQYF.

V usage is TRBV7-2 and J usage is TRBJ2-3; 10 bases line up with TRBD2. There are 14 residues in the CDR3. The junction had 6 bases not matched to a gene; V was cut back by 8 bases and J by 4 bases. CDR1 SGHTA and CDR2 FQGNSA come from the germline V gene. CDR3 in DNA: TGTGCCAGCCGAAGCGGGGGGGCCGCAGATACGCAGTATTTT. It specifies CASRSGGAADTQYF.

The rearrangement links TRBV19 to TRBJ1-4; the D gene is possibly TRBD1 (6 bases). V was clipped by 6 bases and J by 5 bases, with 13 bases between them. Germline CDR1 LNHDA, CDR2 SQIVND (reference sequence). The CDR3 sequence is 14 residues long. CDR3 DNA: TGTGCCAGTAGCCCAGGGGAGGGGAATGAAAAACTGTTTTTT. Translated, it gives CASSPGEGNEKLFF. The full variable domain, its missing parts supplied by reference TRBV19 and TRBJ1-4, is DGGITQSPKYLFRKEGQNVTLSCEQNLNHDAMYWYRQDPGQGLRLIYYSQIVNDFQKGDIAEGYSVSREKKESFPLTVTSAQKNPTAFYLCASSPGEGNEKLFFGSGTQLSVL.

The rearrangement links TRBV5-4 to TRBJ1-1; the D is unclear. V dropped 4 bases and J dropped 0 bases, with 4 bases sitting between them. The CDR3 loop spans 12 amino acids. The germline gives CDR1 SGHNT, CDR2 YYREEE (reference sequence). CDR3 coding DNA: TGTGCCAGCAGCATTATGAACACTGAAGCTTTCTTT. Protein: CASSIMNTEAFF. Using reference TRBV5-4 and TRBJ1-1 for the parts outside the CDR3, the full variable domain is ETGVTQSPTHLIKTRGQQVTLRCSSQSGHNTVSWYQQALGQGPQFIFQYYREEENGRGNFPPRFSGLQFPNYSSELNVNALELDDSALYLCASSIMNTEAFFGQGTRLTVV.

The chain links TRBV25-1 to TRBJ1-5; D might be TRBD1 (5 bases). The CDR3 extends over 13 amino acids. In germline, CDR1 is MGHDK, CDR2 SYGVNS. V dropped 5 bases and J dropped 4 bases, with 9 bases sitting between them. CDR3 protein: CASSRGGNQPQHF. The CDR3 DNA follows: TGTGCCAGCAGTCGTGGGGGAAATCAGCCCCAGCATTTT. The variable domain in full, completed from reference TRBV25-1 and TRBJ1-5, reads EADIYQTPRYLVIGTGKKITLECSQTMGHDKMYWYQQDPGMELHLIHYSYGVNSTEKGDLSSESTVSRIRTEHFPLTLESARPSHTSQYLCASSRGGNQPQHFGDGTRLSIL.

This clone has only a few counts. The genes are TRBV5-1 and TRBJ2-1; the D gene is possibly TRBD1 (5 bases). The germline gives CDR1 SGHRS, CDR2 YFSETQ. The germline V and J ends were trimmed by 1 base and 2 bases, with 10 bases remaining between them. The CDR3 extends over 15 amino acids. CDR3: CASSLLGPPYNEQFF. CDR3 in DNA: TGCGCCAGCAGCTTGCTGGGGCCGCCCTACAATGAGCAGTTCTTC.

The V call is TRBV7-2, the J call TRBJ1-2, with 9 bases fitting TRBD1. Trimming at V came to 2 bases and at J to 7 bases, leaving 8 bases not matched to a gene. The CDR3 contains 15 residues. The germline V gene has CDR1 SGHTA and CDR2 FQGNSA. Here the CDR3 DNA reads TGTGCCAGCAGCTTATTAACAGGGGGCAGCGGTGGCTACACCTTC. Translated: CASSLLTGGSGGYTF.

The V call is TRBV10-2, the J call TRBJ2-3; tentatively, D is TRBD2 (5 bases). CDR1 and CDR2 (germline): WSHSY, SAAADI. V was clipped by 7 bases and J by 8 bases, with 7 bases between them. The CDR3 loop spans 10 amino acids. The CDR3 protein is CASKAGTQYF. CDR3 bases: TGCGCCAGCAAGGCGGGTACGCAGTATTTT.

The V and J genes are TRBV7-9 and TRBJ2-7, with unresolved D. V was cut by 1 base and J by 3 bases, with 10 bases left in between. Germline CDR1 SEHNR, CDR2 FQNEAQ (reference sequence). The CDR3 is made up of 14 amino acids. The CDR3 nucleotides read TGTGCCAGCAGCTTAGGTGCTACAGTCTACGAGCAGTACTTC. Translation: CASSLGATVYEQYF.

V is TRBV14 and J is TRBJ1-1; TRBD1 aligns across 9 bases. The trim removed 6 bases at V and 5 bases at J, leaving 4 bases unmatched. The germline gives CDR1 SGHDN, CDR2 FVKESK. This CDR3 contains 13 residues. CDR3 nucleotides: TGTGCCAGCAGAGTACAGGGGGCAACTGAAGCTTTCTTT. Translated: CASRVQGATEAFF.

CDR3 in amino acids: CASSISYGGQDTQYF. In DNA, the CDR3 is TGTGCCAGTAGTATATCTTACGGGGGCCAAGATACGCAGTATTTT. The chain joins TRBV19 to TRBJ2-3; D could derive from TRBD1 or TRBD2 (6 bases each). V lost 2 bases and J lost 5, with 14 bases in between. CDR3 length: 15 amino acids. CDR1 is LNHDA, CDR2 SQIVND, per germline (reference sequence).

The chain employs TRBV30 and TRBJ2-3, with D possibly TRBD1 on 7 matching bases. The CDR3 totals 14 residues. V was shortened by 3 bases and J by 2 bases, with 12 bases between the two germline ends. Germline V gives CDR1 GTSNPN, CDR2 SVGIG (reference sequence). As DNA, the CDR3 is TGTGCCTGGAGGGGGGGACAGAACACAGATACGCAGTATTTT. This encodes CAWRGGQNTDTQYF.

This chain joins TRBV18 and TRBJ1-2; the D gene is possibly TRBD1 (5 bases). Trimming shortened V by 6 bases and J by 2 bases, and 13 bases separated the two germline ends. This CDR3 is 14 amino acids long. The germline gives CDR1 KGHSH, CDR2 LQKENI. The CDR3 DNA reads as TGTGCCAGCTCGAGCGGGACTCCAAACTATGGCTACACCTTC. This encodes CASSSGTPNYGYTF. Full variable domain (missing parts from reference TRBV18 and TRBJ1-2): NAGVMQNPRHLVRRRGQEARLRCSPMKGHSHVYWYRQLPEEGLKFMVYLQKENIIDESGMPKERFSAEFPKEGPSILRIQQVVRGDSAAYFCASSSGTPNYGYTFGSGTRLTVV.

This chain links TRBV7-9 with TRBJ1-5; D is unclear. Trimming took 8 bases from V and 0 from J, leaving 8 bases between them. Germline CDR1 and CDR2: SEHNR and FQNEAQ (reference sequence). The CDR3 extends over 13 amino acids. The CDR3 is CASSPGSNQPQHF. CDR3 in DNA: TGTGCCAGCTCTCCCGGTAGCAATCAGCCCCAGCATTTT.

CDR3 coding DNA: TGTGCCAGCTCACCGAGGACAGGGCGCCCAGAGACCCAGTACTTC. The encoded protein is CASSPRTGRPETQYF. The V call is TRBV18, the J call TRBJ2-5, with TRBD1 matching over 8 bases. V dropped 3 bases and J dropped 4; count of bases not matched to a gene: 7. CDR1 KGHSH and CDR2 LQKENI come from the germline V gene. The CDR3 consists of 15 residues.

The V call is TRBV2, the J call TRBJ1-3; no clear D. The CDR3 is 14 residues long. Germline CDR1 reads SNHLY; CDR2 reads FYNNEI. V was clipped by 2 bases and J by 0 bases, with 5 bases between them. The CDR3 DNA reads TGTGCCAGCAGTGAAACGGTCTCTGGAAACACCATATATTTT. Amino acid sequence: CASSETVSGNTIYF. The full variable domain, with the rest looked up from reference TRBV2 and TRBJ1-3, is EPEVTQTPSHQVTQMGQEVILRCVPISNHLYFYWYRQILGQKVEFLVSFYNNEISEKSEIFDDQFSVERPDGSNFTLKIRSTKLEDSAMYFCASSETVSGNTIYFGEGSWLTVV.

The chain has TRBV6-2 or TRBV6-3 and TRBJ2-2, with TRBD2 matching 13 bases. The CDR3 contains 17 residues. With V trimmed by 5 bases and J by 6 bases, 9 bases remained unmatched. Germline lookup yields CDR1 MNHEY and CDR2 SVGEGT. The chain's CDR3 is CASSPGLAGVRAGELFF. In DNA, the CDR3 is TGTGCCAGCAGTCCCGGACTAGCGGGGGTCCGAGCCGGGGAGCTGTTTTTT.

This chain links TRBV5-1 with TRBJ2-5, with TRBD2 matching 9 bases. Losses at the gene ends were 0 bases for V and 4 bases for J; bases not matched to a gene: 10. CDR1 and CDR2 (germline): SGHRS, YFSETQ. This CDR3 contains 17 residues. CDR3 DNA: TGCGCCAGCAGCTTGGGGAGGACTAGCGTCTCCCCAGAGACCCAGTACTTC. This codes for CASSLGRTSVSPETQYF.

The J gene is TRBJ1-2, the V gene TRBV9; the D is unclear. V was cut by 3 bases and J by 3 bases, with 15 bases left in between. The CDR3 spans 15 residues. CDR1 SGDLS and CDR2 YYNGEE come from the germline V gene. The CDR3 sequence is CASSAVPTWDYGYTF. In DNA form, the CDR3 reads TGTGCCAGCAGCGCCGTCCCAACATGGGACTATGGCTACACCTTC.

This chain uses TRBV5-1 with TRBJ2-5, with a weak D call TRBD1 (5 bases). The CDR3 is 14 amino acids. Deletions cut 2 bases from V and 3 bases from J, with 11 bases between. The V gene's germline CDR1 is SGHRS and CDR2 YFSETQ. Here the CDR3 DNA reads TGCGCCAGCAGCTTAGCGCTAGGGGAAGAGACCCAGTACTTC. As protein: CASSLALGEETQYF.

The chain recombines TRBV7-9 with TRBJ2-5; possibly TRBD2 for D (7 bases). The length of the CDR3 is 14 residues. V was trimmed by 5 bases and J by 0 bases, leaving 10 bases between them. The germline V gene has CDR1 SEHNR and CDR2 FQNEAQ (reference sequence). The CDR3 nucleotides read TGTGCCAGCAGCCGCGGGGGCTACCAAGAGACCCAGTACTTC. Translation gives CASSRGGYQETQYF.

This clone was found once. V is TRBV15 and J is TRBJ1-2, with a weak D call TRBD1 (5 bases). Germline V gene sequence: CDR1 LNHNV, CDR2 YYDKDF (reference sequence). V was clipped by 0 bases and J by 7 bases, with 12 bases between them. CDR3 length equals 14 residues. DNA for the CDR3: TGTGCCACCAGCAGAGAGACAGCCTCCTTTGGCTACACCTTC. Translating it yields CATSRETASFGYTF.

This chain uses TRBV24-1 with TRBJ2-2, with TRBD1 matching over 8 bases. Losses at the gene ends were 4 bases for V and 6 bases for J; bases not matched to a gene: 6. Per the germline V gene, CDR1 is KGHDR and CDR2 is SFDVKD. This CDR3 contains 15 residues. CDR3 amino acids: CATSEAGGAPGELFF. For the CDR3, the DNA is TGTGCCACCAGTGAGGCAGGGGGCGCCCCCGGGGAGCTGTTTTTT.

This sequence joins TRBV5-5 and TRBJ1-5, with D possibly being TRBD1 (5 bases). The CDR3 contains 14 residues. Trimming took off 2 bases at V and 2 bases at J, with 8 bases between the two ends. Per germline, CDR1 SGHKS and CDR2 YYEKEE (reference sequence). CDR3 nucleotide sequence: TGTGCCAGCAGCTTATGGGACGGCAATCAGCCCCAGCATTTT. It codes for CASSLWDGNQPQHF.

CDR3 DNA sequence: TGTGCCAGCACCTTTACAGGGGGCTATGGCTACACCTTC. The encoded protein is CASTFTGGYGYTF. The chain combines TRBV3-1 (or the pseudogene TRBV3-2) with TRBJ1-2, with 8 bases lining up with TRBD1. The trim removed 7 bases at V and 4 bases at J, leaving 5 bases unmatched. The CDR3 has 13 residues. CDR1 LGHDT and CDR2 YNNKEL come from the germline V gene (reference sequence).

V and J are TRBV5-1 and TRBJ2-7, with D possibly called TRBD1 or TRBD2 (6 bases each). Germline CDR1 SGHRS, CDR2 YFSETQ. The CDR3 runs 15 residues. V was cut by 2 bases and J by 1 base, with 13 bases left in between. The CDR3 sequence: CASSLGGGISYEQYF. The CDR3 nucleotides are TGCGCCAGCAGCTTAGGAGGGGGAATTTCCTACGAGCAGTACTTC.

This clone is a singleton in its sample. The gene calls are TRBV10-3 and TRBJ1-5, with a tentative D call TRBD1 (5 bases). Between the trimmed V and J ends, which lost 0 bases and 0 bases, there was a span of 6 bases. This CDR3 is 15 amino acids long. Germline V gives CDR1 ENHRY, CDR2 SYGVKD. In DNA form, the CDR3 reads TGTGCCATCAGTGAGTCAGGGGATAGCAATCAGCCCCAGCATTTT. It translates to CAISESGDSNQPQHF.

This clone was detected once. The chain recombines TRBV7-9 with TRBJ2-1; D possibly corresponds to TRBD2 (5 bases). The germline CDR1 and CDR2 sequences are SEHNR and FQNEAQ (reference sequence). With 11 bases removed from V and 9 bases from J, the gap between germline ends came to 29 bases. This CDR3 contains 16 residues. CDR3 DNA sequence: TGTGCCTCCGGCCCACCCAGGACTCGCGTTTTGGGTGAGCAGTTCTTC. Translated, it gives CASGPPRTRVLGEQFF.

The V call is TRBV9, the J call TRBJ2-2; no firm D call. There are 12 residues in the CDR3. Germline CDR1 is SGDLS and CDR2 is YYNGEE. Trimming pared 3 bases from V and 4 bases from J, leaving 4 bases between. CDR3 coding DNA: TGTGCCAGCAGCGGAAGCACCGGGGAGCTGTTTTTT. It is translated as CASSGSTGELFF. Together with reference TRBV9 and TRBJ2-2, the CDR3 gives the full variable domain: DSGVTQTPKHLITATGQRVTLRCSPRSGDLSVYWYQQSLDQGLQFLIQYYNGEERAKGNILERFSAQQFPDLHSELNLSSLELGDSALYFCASSGSTGELFFGEGSRLTVL.

This clone was seen more than once but under ten times. The rearrangement joins TRBV25-1 to TRBJ1-5; no clear D. CDR3 length equals 13 residues. V lost 4 bases and J 3 bases, leaving 7 bases between the germline ends. CDR1 MGHDK and CDR2 SYGVNS come from the germline V gene. The CDR3 here is CASSGAYNQPQHF. The CDR3 DNA reads as TGTGCCAGCAGTGGAGCCTACAATCAGCCCCAGCATTTT.

This chain connects TRBV5-1 to TRBJ2-5; TRBD1 or TRBD2 may be the D gene (5 bases each). CDR3 length: 13 amino acids. Trimming left V 4 bases short and J 5 bases short, with 12 bases between. Per the germline V gene, CDR1 is SGHRS and CDR2 is YFSETQ. The CDR3 DNA reads TGCGCCAGCAGCACGGGGACCAGTGAGACCCAGTACTTC. Its protein is CASSTGTSETQYF.

The V gene is TRBV18, the J gene TRBJ1-2; D unclear. Germline-derived CDR1 and CDR2 are KGHSH and LQKENI. The CDR3 is made up of 11 amino acids. V was shortened by 7 bases and J by 8 bases, with 11 bases between the two germline ends. The CDR3: CASFLTDGYTF. CDR3 nucleotides: TGTGCCAGCTTCCTAACGGACGGCTACACCTTC.